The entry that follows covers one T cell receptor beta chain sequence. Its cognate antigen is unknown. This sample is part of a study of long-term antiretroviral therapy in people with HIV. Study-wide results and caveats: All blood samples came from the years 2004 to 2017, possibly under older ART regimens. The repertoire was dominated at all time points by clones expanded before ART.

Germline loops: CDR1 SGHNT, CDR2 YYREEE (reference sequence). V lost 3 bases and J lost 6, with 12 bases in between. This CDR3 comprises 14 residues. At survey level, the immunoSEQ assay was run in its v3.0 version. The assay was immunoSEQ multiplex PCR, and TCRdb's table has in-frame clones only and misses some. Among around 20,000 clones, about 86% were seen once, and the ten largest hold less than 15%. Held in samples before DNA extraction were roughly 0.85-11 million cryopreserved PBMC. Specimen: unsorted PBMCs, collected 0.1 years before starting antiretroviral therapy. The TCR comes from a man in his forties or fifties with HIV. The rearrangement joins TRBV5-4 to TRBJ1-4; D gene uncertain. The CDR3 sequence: CASSSTVQDEKLFF. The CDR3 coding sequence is TGTGCCAGCAGCTCGACGGTGCAGGATGAAAAACTGTTTTTT.